Listed below are T cell receptor beta chains from one sample, sequenced in a study of cytomegalovirus exposure and HLA in healthy donors. This table comes from immunoSEQ multiplex PCR, and its TCRdb copy is limited to in-frame clones, with some not included. The profile shows around 110,000 clones, roughly 70% of them singletons. Input material: PBMCs. These receptor sequences come from a woman aged 25-40 years in good health and CMV-seronegative. CDR3s include the opening cysteine and the closing phenylalanine or tryptophan. The D gene is left open where the match is weak. Expanded clones are given a class, and other clones once, few, many or no size at all.

>-|TRBJ2-3|-|TRBV7-6
CASSARRGHTDTQYF
TGTGCCAGCAGCGCTAGGCGGGGTCACACAGATACGCAGTATTTT
>TRBD1|TRBJ1-5|-|TRBV2
CASSERAGGGQPQHF
TGTGCCAGCAGTGAAAGGGCAGGGGGCGGACAGCCCCAGCATTTT
>-|TRBJ1-1|few|TRBV6-1
CASSVQSPMNTEAFF
TGTGCCAGCAGTGTCCAATCCCCCATGAACACTGAAGCTTTCTTT
>TRBD2|TRBJ2-1|-|TRBV6-4
CASSPSGTYNEQFF
TGTGCCAGCAGTCCTAGCGGGACCTACAATGAGCAGTTCTTC
>TRBD1|TRBJ2-7|-|TRBV29-1
CSVKYDRVQGEQYF
TGCAGCGTCAAATACGACAGGGTGCAAGGCGAGCAGTACTTC
>-|TRBJ1-1|once|TRBV30
CAWSRGLNTEAFF
TGTGCCTGGAGCAGGGGATTGAACACTGAAGCTTTCTTT
>-|TRBJ1-1|-|TRBV25-1
CASSEARHLNTEAFF
TGTGCCAGCAGTGAAGCCAGGCACCTGAACACTGAAGCTTTCTTT
>-|TRBJ2-1|-|TRBV30
CAWTSDIPFYNEQFF
TGTGCCTGGACTAGCGATATACCGTTCTACAATGAGCAGTTCTTC
>TRBD1|TRBJ1-1|-|TRBV9
CASSTGGAEAFF
TGTGCCAGCAGCACAGGGGGTGCTGAAGCTTTCTTT
>TRBD1|TRBJ1-2|once|TRBV11-2
CASGPRTGTANYGYTF
TGTGCCAGCGGCCCAAGAACCGGGACAGCTAACTATGGCTACACCTTC
>-|TRBJ1-4|-|TRBV29-1
CSVVQDNEKLFF
TGCAGCGTTGTTCAGGATAATGAAAAACTGTTTTTT
>TRBD1|TRBJ2-3|-|TRBV6-5
CASSHRDRRDTQYF
TGTGCCAGCAGCCACCGGGACAGGCGGGATACGCAGTATTTT
>TRBD1|TRBJ2-7|-|TRBV29-1
CSVGDRGYEQYF
TGCAGCGTTGGGGACAGGGGCTACGAGCAGTACTTC
>TRBD1|TRBJ1-2|-|TRBV5-1
CASSWTGGDAYGYTF
TGCGCCAGCAGCTGGACAGGGGGCGATGCCTATGGCTACACCTTC
>-|TRBJ1-5|-|TRBV6-1
CASSPTGGAHQPQHF
TGTGCCAGCAGCCCAACTGGGGGGGCCCATCAGCCCCAGCATTTT
>TRBD2|TRBJ2-1|-|TRBV6-1
CASSESGSGRNEQFF
TGTGCCAGCAGTGAATCGGGAAGCGGGAGGAATGAGCAGTTCTTC
>-|TRBJ1-3|once|TRBV25-1
CASSELRGGGGGNTIYF
TGTGCCAGCAGTGAATTACGCGGCGGGGGAGGTGGAAACACCATATATTTT
>-|TRBJ1-1|once|TRBV6-5
CASSPGNTEAFF
TGTGCCAGCAGTCCGGGGAACACTGAAGCTTTCTTT
>TRBD1|TRBJ1-6|-|TRBV27
CASSLQGAHNSPLHF
TGTGCCAGCAGTTTGCAGGGGGCGCACAATTCACCCCTCCACTTT
>-|TRBJ2-1|-|TRBV27
CATGRGGYNEQFF
TGTGCCACCGGAAGGGGGGGCTACAATGAGCAGTTCTTC
>TRBD1|TRBJ2-3|few|TRBV9
CASSVGGQEGDTQYF
TGTGCCAGCAGCGTAGGGGGACAGGAGGGGGATACGCAGTATTTT
>-|TRBJ2-1|-|TRBV18
CASYEGSLRNEQFF
TGTGCCAGCTACGAGGGTTCCCTACGGAATGAGCAGTTCTTC
>-|TRBJ1-1|few|TRBV29-1
CSVSIRGDTEAFF
TGCAGCGTATCAATCCGAGGCGACACTGAAGCTTTCTTT
>-|TRBJ1-2|-|TRBV19
CASSPVSSGDHFFYGYTF
TGTGCCAGTAGTCCCGTGTCCAGTGGAGACCACTTTTTCTATGGCTACACCTTC
>-|TRBJ1-1|-|TRBV27
CASSWSTQGNTEAFF
TGTGCCAGCAGCTGGTCAACACAGGGGAACACTGAAGCTTTCTTT
>-|TRBJ2-3|-|TRBV5-1
CASSLEDITDTQYF
TGCGCCAGCAGCTTGGAGGACATCACAGATACGCAGTATTTT
>-|TRBJ1-1|once|TRBV6-5
CASSKSLGVPEAFF
TGTGCCAGCAGTAAGTCCCTGGGAGTCCCTGAAGCTTTCTTT
>TRBD1|TRBJ2-2|-|TRBV6-4
CASSDSSGPGGNTGELFF
TGTGCCAGCAGTGACTCGTCAGGGCCAGGGGGCAACACCGGGGAGCTGTTTTTT